What follows are 30 T cell receptor beta chains derived from one specimen sequenced in a study of T cell responses to AZD1222 COVID-19 vaccine. Assay used: immunoSEQ multiplex PCR; TCRdb lists only in-frame clones, some missing. The sample carries some 90,000 clones, 70% to 90% recorded once. The starting material was peripheral blood, obtained on day 0 of AZD1222 vaccination. Receptors were obtained from an adult in good health.

The rearrangement joins TRBV19 to TRBJ1-4, with 7 nucleotides matching TRBD1. CDR3 size: 15 residues. V was clipped by 7 bases and J by 8 bases; unmatched bases: 13. Germline V lookup: CDR1 LNHDA, CDR2 SQIVND (reference sequence). CDR3 amino acids: CASTTGTASFEKLFF. The CDR3 DNA reads as TGTGCCAGTACTACAGGGACAGCCTCCTTCGAAAAACTGTTTTTT.

The chain couples TRBV29-1 to TRBJ1-6, with 8 bases fitting TRBD1. The trim removed 5 bases at V and 10 bases at J, leaving 7 bases unmatched. CDR3 length: 13 amino acids. Per the germline V gene, CDR1 is SQVTM and CDR2 is ANQGSEA. The CDR3 DNA sequence: TGCAGCGTTCGGGACAGGACCGCCTCACCCCTCCACTTT. Protein: CSVRDRTASPLHF.

The chain carries TRBV7-8 and TRBJ1-2, with D hard to call. Germline values: CDR1 SGHVS, CDR2 FQNEAQ. This CDR3 contains 16 residues. The V gene lost 2 bases and the J gene lost 7 bases, with 20 bases spanning the gap. For the CDR3, the DNA is TGTGCCAGCAGCTTACAAAACGGACGATCTGCTGGTGGCTACACCTTC. This gives the protein CASSLQNGRSAGGYTF.

In DNA form, the CDR3 reads TGTGCCAGCAGTGAACACCGGGACGGAAACACTGAAGCTTTCTTT. Its protein is CASSEHRDGNTEAFF. This chain connects TRBV6-1 to TRBJ1-1; possible D gene TRBD1, 5 bases. V dropped 2 bases and J dropped 2 bases, with 12 bases sitting between them. CDR1 MNHNS and CDR2 SASEGT come from the germline V gene. The CDR3 runs to 15 residues.

The chain carries TRBV6-5 and TRBJ1-1; D not resolved. CDR3 length: 12 residues. The germline V gene encodes CDR1 MNHEY and CDR2 SVGAGI. V was pared by 0 bases and J by 2 bases, with 1 base between. CDR3: CASSYSNTEAFF. The CDR3 DNA sequence: TGTGCCAGCAGTTACTCTAACACTGAAGCTTTCTTT.

The gene calls are TRBV19 and TRBJ1-1; TRBD1 aligns across 7 bases. Unmatched junction bases numbered 13, after V lost 0 bases and J lost 0 bases. The length of the CDR3 is 19 residues. The V gene's germline CDR1 is LNHDA and CDR2 SQIVND (reference sequence). CDR3 sequence (DNA): TGTGCCAGTAGTATAGATCTCCGCCGACAGGGCCTTATGAACACTGAAGCTTTCTTT. This sequence encodes CASSIDLRRQGLMNTEAFF.

The chain couples TRBV29-1 to TRBJ1-1, with D perhaps TRBD1 (5 bases). In germline, CDR1 is SQVTM, CDR2 ANQGSEA. This CDR3 contains 15 residues. Trimming took off 4 bases at V and 0 bases at J, with 15 bases between the two ends. The chain's CDR3 is CSVGGVRGVNTEAFF. The CDR3, as DNA: TGCAGCGTTGGTGGGGTGAGGGGAGTGAACACTGAAGCTTTCTTT.

The chain recombines TRBV11-2 with TRBJ2-1, with 9 bases that match TRBD1. Per germline, CDR1 SGHAT and CDR2 FQNNGV. The length of the CDR3 is 16 residues. V lost 5 bases, J lost 1 base, and 6 bases stayed unmatched. The chain's CDR3 is CASSLGQGRSYNEQFF. Written as DNA, the CDR3 is TGTGCCAGCAGCCTAGGACAGGGGAGATCCTACAATGAGCAGTTCTTC.

This chain links TRBV2 with TRBJ2-2, with a weak D call TRBD2 (6 bases). The CDR3 totals 15 residues. Germline lookup yields CDR1 SNHLY and CDR2 FYNNEI. Trimming took off 2 bases at V and 0 bases at J, with 7 bases between the two ends. CDR3 bases: TGTGCCAGCAGTGAACCGGGAGCGAACACCGGGGAGCTGTTTTTT. Amino acid sequence: CASSEPGANTGELFF.

This chain uses TRBV7-3 with TRBJ2-6, with a possible D match to TRBD1 (7 bases). CDR1 is SGHTA and CDR2 is FQGTGA in the germline V gene. Trimming left V 3 bases short and J 0 bases short, with 9 bases between. The CDR3 is made up of 16 amino acids. The CDR3 protein is CASSLEGASGANVLTF. CDR3 coding DNA: TGTGCCAGCAGCTTGGAGGGGGCCTCTGGGGCCAACGTCCTGACTTTC.

V is TRBV5-1 and J is TRBJ1-4; D not resolved. This CDR3 has 15 residues. The V gene lost 4 bases and the J gene lost 1 base, with 11 bases spanning the gap. Per germline, CDR1 SGHRS and CDR2 YFSETQ. The CDR3 protein is CASSQGRLTNEKLFF. Written as DNA, the CDR3 is TGCGCCAGCAGCCAAGGACGGCTAACTAATGAAAAACTGTTTTTT.

This rearrangement joins TRBV12-3 or TRBV12-4 to TRBJ2-1, with 8 bases matching TRBD1. The CDR3 runs to 11 residues. Trimming took 3 bases from V and 13 from J; bases not matched to a gene: 2. Written as DNA, the CDR3 is TGTGCCAGCAGTTTCGGGACAGGCCAGTTCTTC. Its protein product is CASSFGTGQFF.

The chain couples TRBV7-8 to TRBJ2-1; 8 bases line up with TRBD2. J gave up 12 bases and V 1 base, and 11 bases lay outside the gene matches. This CDR3 is 15 amino acids long. The germline gives CDR1 SGHVS, CDR2 FQNEAQ. CDR3 loop: CASSLEGTRGGTQFF. CDR3 coding DNA: TGTGCCAGCAGCTTAGAAGGGACTAGGGGGGGTACGCAGTTCTTC.

V usage is TRBV19 and J usage is TRBJ1-1; a possible D gene is TRBD1 (5 bases). This CDR3 is built from 14 residues. Trimming shortened V by 2 bases and J by 6 bases, and 13 bases separated the two germline ends. Germline V gene sequence: CDR1 LNHDA, CDR2 SQIVND (reference sequence). The DNA of the CDR3 is TGTGCCAGTAGTATAATTGGCGGGGCAGCTGAAGCTTTCTTT. Translation: CASSIIGGAAEAFF.

V is TRBV18 and J is TRBJ1-1; D unresolved. The CDR3 length is 17 residues. V lost 5 bases and J lost 4, with 23 bases in between. Germline CDR1 is KGHSH and CDR2 is LQKENI. Here the CDR3 DNA reads TGTGCCAGCTCATGGTACGGAGCTCAAACGGGAGGCACTGAAGCTTTCTTT. This gives the protein CASSWYGAQTGGTEAFF.

The rearrangement joins TRBV7-2 to TRBJ2-1; D unclear. The CDR3 runs to 12 residues. V gave up 4 bases and J gave up 6 bases, with 7 bases separating them. The germline gives CDR1 SGHTA, CDR2 FQGNSA. For the CDR3, the DNA is TGTGCCAGCAGCTATCTAGGCAATGAGCAGTTCTTC. Translating gives CASSYLGNEQFF.

The chain combines TRBV6-5 with TRBJ2-1, with 9 bases that match TRBD2. Germline CDR1 MNHEY, CDR2 SVGAGI. V gave up 6 bases and J gave up 4 bases; unmatched junction bases: 7. This CDR3 spans 15 amino acids. The DNA of the CDR3 is TGTGCCAGCAGGAAGGCGGGAGGGGGGTACAATGAGCAGTTCTTC. Residues: CASRKAGGGYNEQFF.

This clone was observed a few times. V and J are TRBV18 and TRBJ2-7; 7 bases map to TRBD1. The ends lost 1 base at V and 2 bases at J; junction bases unmatched: 2. Germline CDR1 is KGHSH and CDR2 is LQKENI. This CDR3 contains 14 residues. The CDR3 region has the DNA TGTGCCAGCTCACCACGGGACAGCCCCTACGAGCAGTACTTC. Translation gives CASSPRDSPYEQYF.

The chain carries TRBV11-1 and TRBJ1-1; 9 bases are a match to TRBD1. Per the germline V gene, CDR1 is SGHAT and CDR2 is FQDESV (reference sequence). Trimming at V came to 0 bases and at J to 5 bases, leaving 7 bases not matched to a gene. CDR3 size: 16 residues. The CDR3 nucleotides read TGTGCCAGCAGCTTAGCGCTGACAGGGGGACGGACTGAAGCTTTCTTT. Translated: CASSLALTGGRTEAFF.

The rearrangement joins TRBV27 to TRBJ1-1; 7 nucleotides match TRBD1. The CDR3 consists of 15 residues. V gave up 0 bases and J gave up 1 base; unmatched junction bases: 2. From germline, CDR1 is MNHEY and CDR2 SMNVEV (reference sequence). The CDR3 region is CASSLSGQPNTEAFF. CDR3 DNA: TGTGCCAGCAGTTTATCGGGACAGCCGAACACTGAAGCTTTCTTT.

J is TRBJ1-5 and V is TRBV7-9; D remains unclear. Trimming cost V 3 bases and J 2 bases, with 11 bases left between them. This CDR3 is built from 15 residues. Germline V gene data show CDR1 as SEHNR and CDR2 as FQNEAQ (reference sequence). This CDR3 reads CASSFAGDGNQPQHF. The CDR3 nucleotides read TGTGCCAGCAGCTTCGCGGGCGATGGCAATCAGCCCCAGCATTTT.

The chain carries TRBV7-8 and TRBJ2-3, with 12 bases that match TRBD2. V dropped 1 base and J dropped 5; count of bases not matched to a gene: 4. Germline CDR1 is SGHVS and CDR2 is FQNEAQ. This CDR3 has 16 residues. The CDR3, as DNA: TGTGCCAGCAGCTTAGGGCTAGCGGGAGGGGTAGATACGCAGTATTTT. This translates into CASSLGLAGGVDTQYF.

The chain links TRBV18 to TRBJ2-2, with D perhaps matching TRBD1 (5 bases). The CDR3 runs 15 residues. V shed 5 bases and J shed 0 bases, with 10 bases lying between them. Germline assignment: CDR1 KGHSH and CDR2 LQKENI. CDR3 amino acids: CASSSTETNTGELFF. The CDR3 DNA reads as TGTGCCAGCTCATCGACAGAGACGAACACCGGGGAGCTGTTTTTT.

The CDR3 reads CASSTPLAQKAGEQFF. For the CDR3, the DNA is TGCGCCAGCAGCACCCCACTAGCGCAAAAAGCAGGTGAGCAGTTCTTC. The chain recombines TRBV4-1 with TRBJ2-1; TRBD2 aligns across 7 bases. Germline V gene sequence: CDR1 MGHRA, CDR2 YSYEKL. This CDR3 comprises 16 residues. J was trimmed by 9 bases and V by 5 bases; bases with no gene match: 16.

The CDR3 sequence is CASRQGWDNEQFF. DNA of the CDR3: TGTGCCTCGCGACAGGGTTGGGACAATGAGCAGTTCTTC. The chain is built from TRBV19 and TRBJ2-1; 7 nucleotides match TRBD1. Germline loops: CDR1 LNHDA, CDR2 SQIVND (reference sequence). CDR3 length: 13 amino acids. J was trimmed by 5 bases and V by 11 bases; bases with no gene match: 9. Variable domain in full (rest from reference TRBV19 and TRBJ2-1): DGGITQSPKYLFRKEGQNVTLSCEQNLNHDAMYWYRQDPGQGLRLIYYSQIVNDFQKGDIAEGYSVSREKKESFPLTVTSAQKNPTAFYLCASRQGWDNEQFFGPGTRLTVL.

This rearrangement joins TRBV27 to TRBJ2-1; unclear D gene. The CDR3 totals 17 residues. Germline-derived CDR1 and CDR2 are MNHEY and SMNVEV (reference sequence). V dropped 0 bases and J dropped 1 base, with 13 bases sitting between them. The CDR3 here is CASSLSTARLSYNEQFF. The CDR3 DNA reads TGTGCCAGCAGTTTATCGACCGCGCGGCTGTCCTACAATGAGCAGTTCTTC.

CDR3: CASSLNGRALRDYEQYF. In DNA, the CDR3 is TGTGCCAGCAGCTTGAACGGGAGGGCCCTGAGGGACTACGAGCAGTACTTC. This chain connects TRBV5-8 to TRBJ2-7, with 8 bases that match TRBD2. The V segment lost 1 base and the J segment 3 bases; nucleotides outside the gene matches: 12. In germline, CDR1 is SGHTS, CDR2 YDEGEE. The CDR3 is 17 amino acids. Drawing the rest from reference TRBV5-8 and TRBJ2-7, the complete variable domain is EAGVTQSPTHLIKTRGQQATLRCSPISGHTSVYWYQQALGLGLQFLLWYDEGEERNRGNFPPRFSGRQFPNYSSELNVNALELEDSALYLCASSLNGRALRDYEQYFGPGTRLTVT.

The rearrangement links TRBV5-5 to TRBJ1-1; D is unclear. The CDR3 loop spans 11 amino acids. V shed 4 bases and J shed 6 bases, with 7 bases lying between them. Germline V CDR1 and CDR2: SGHKS, YYEKEE (reference sequence). CDR3 protein: CASSLLAEAFF. In nucleotides, the CDR3 is TGTGCCAGCAGCCTTTTGGCTGAAGCTTTCTTT.

CDR3 region: CASSRTGTSGSAGELFF. The CDR3 DNA sequence: TGTGCCAGCAGCCGAACCGGGACTAGCGGGAGCGCAGGGGAGCTGTTTTTT. This chain links TRBV5-5 with TRBJ2-2; 14 bases fit TRBD2. This CDR3 comprises 17 residues. Germline assignment: CDR1 SGHKS and CDR2 YYEKEE (reference sequence). Trimming at V came to 4 bases and at J to 8 bases, leaving 10 bases not matched to a gene.

CDR3 sequence (DNA): TGTGCCAGCAGTCTACGGGGAGTCGGCTGGGCCAACGTCCTGACTTTC. It specifies CASSLRGVGWANVLTF. The chain is built from TRBV27 and TRBJ2-6; maybe TRBD2 (5 bases). Deletions cut 5 bases from V and 5 bases from J, with 16 bases between. This CDR3 is 16 amino acids long. CDR1 MNHEY and CDR2 SMNVEV come from the germline V gene (reference sequence).